The next 3 T cell receptor beta chains were all read from a single sample in a study of cytomegalovirus exposure and HLA in healthy donors. A multiplex PCR was run with 60 Vbeta primers and 13 Jbeta primers. Produced via immunoSEQ multiplex PCR; TCRdb's table is partial and in-frame only. The table records roughly 130,000 clones, 79% of them present only once. The sequenced sample was PBMCs. Source of these receptors: a man aged 18 to 29 in good health and CMV-seronegative.

The chain joins TRBV30 to TRBJ1-1; D perhaps matches TRBD1 (5 bases). The germline V and J ends were trimmed by 1 base and 1 base, with 7 bases remaining between them. The CDR3 extends over 13 amino acids. CDR1 and CDR2 from the germline V gene are GTSNPN and SVGIG (reference sequence). CDR3 residues: CAWSGQQNTEAFF. In DNA form, the CDR3 reads TGTGCCTGGAGTGGACAGCAGAACACTGAAGCTTTCTTT.

The J gene is TRBJ1-1, the V gene TRBV7-9; unclear D gene. The CDR3 consists of 13 residues. Germline V gives CDR1 SEHNR, CDR2 FQNEAQ (reference sequence). V lost 7 bases and J lost 5, with 14 bases in between. The CDR3 nucleotides are TGTGCCAGCAACCCAACCTCGGGAACTGAAGCTTTCTTT. Encoded protein: CASNPTSGTEAFF.

The chain combines TRBV5-6 with TRBJ2-7, with D uncertain. Between the trimmed V and J ends, which lost 1 base and 0 bases, there was a span of 5 bases. This CDR3 is built from 13 residues. In germline, CDR1 is SGHDT, CDR2 YYEEEE. CDR3: CASSLTHSYEQYF. The DNA of the CDR3 is TGTGCCAGCAGCTTGACACACTCCTACGAGCAGTACTTC. Full variable domain (outside the CDR3, taken from reference TRBV5-6 and TRBJ2-7): DAGVTQSPTHLIKTRGQQVTLRCSPKSGHDTVSWYQQALGQGPQFIFQYYEEEERQRGNFPDRFSGHQFPNYSSELNVNALLLGDSALYLCASSLTHSYEQYFGPGTRLTVT.